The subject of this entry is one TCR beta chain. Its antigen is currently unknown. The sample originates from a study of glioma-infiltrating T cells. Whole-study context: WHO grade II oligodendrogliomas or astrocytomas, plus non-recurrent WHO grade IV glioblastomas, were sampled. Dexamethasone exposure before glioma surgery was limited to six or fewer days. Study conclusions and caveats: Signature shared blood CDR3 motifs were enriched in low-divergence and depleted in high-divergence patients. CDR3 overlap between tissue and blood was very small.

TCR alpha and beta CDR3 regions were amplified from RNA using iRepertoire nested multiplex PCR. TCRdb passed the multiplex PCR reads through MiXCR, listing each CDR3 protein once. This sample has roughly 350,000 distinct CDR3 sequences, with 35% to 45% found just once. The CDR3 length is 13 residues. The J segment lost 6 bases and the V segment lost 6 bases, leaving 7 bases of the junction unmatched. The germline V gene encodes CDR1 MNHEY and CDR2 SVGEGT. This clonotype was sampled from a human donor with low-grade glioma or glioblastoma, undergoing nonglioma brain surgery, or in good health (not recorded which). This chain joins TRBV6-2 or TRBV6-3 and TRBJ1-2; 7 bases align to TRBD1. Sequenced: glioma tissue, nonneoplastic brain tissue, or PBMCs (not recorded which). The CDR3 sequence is CASRLRDRHGYTF. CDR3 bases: TGTGCCAGCAGACTCCGGGACAGACATGGCTACACCTTC.